Shown below are 2 T cell receptor beta chains from a single sample sequenced in a study of blood T cell repertoires in COVID-19. Assay used: immunoSEQ multiplex PCR; TCRdb lists only in-frame clones, some missing. The data hold about 210,000 clones, with around nine tenths observed a single time. Sequencing was done on a sample of peripheral blood. The source is a man aged 18 to 30 with active or convalescent COVID-19.

The chain couples TRBV4-3 to TRBJ2-2, with a weak D call TRBD2 (5 bases). The CDR3 covers 14 residues. CDR1 is LGHNA, CDR2 YSLEER, per germline. V dropped 2 bases and J dropped 4 bases, with 8 bases sitting between them. The CDR3 loop is CASSQLTSTGELFF. The CDR3 nucleotides are TGCGCCAGCAGCCAACTAACTAGCACCGGGGAGCTGTTTTTT.

The chain has TRBV24-1 and TRBJ2-1; the D gene is possibly TRBD1 (5 bases). The V end lost 5 bases, the J end lost 4 bases, and 20 bases lay between the germline ends. Germline CDR1 is KGHDR and CDR2 is SFDVKD. The CDR3 spans 17 residues. Written as DNA, the CDR3 is TGTGCCACCAGTGGCGCCTCAGGGCAGTCTGGATACAATGAGCAGTTCTTC. Translating gives CATSGASGQSGYNEQFF.